This TCR beta chain originates from a study of CD8+ T cells in alopecia areata. Study-wide results and caveats: Among the top 100, expanded CD8+ clones, as well as scalp clonality, were significantly decreased by tofacitinib.

Sequencing used cDNA as its template, made by extracting RNA and reverse transcribing it. Profiling relied on immunoSEQ multiplex PCR, and the TCRdb table lists in-frame clones only, not all of them. The sample yields 200,000 or so clones, 40% to 45% seen once. With respect to this clone: Its antigen is still unknown.

Treatment described: oral pan-JAK inhibitor, 5-10 mg twice daily. The CDR3 consists of 12 residues. Germline CDR1 reads SQVTM; CDR2 reads ANQGSEA. V shed 5 bases and J shed 4 bases, with 11 bases lying between them. Source: CD4+ T cells sorted from blood, taken around week 36, from a patient treated with tofacitinib. This receptor was obtained from a human donor with alopecia areata. The chain is built from TRBV29-1 and TRBJ1-1, with D maybe TRBD1 (6 bases). The CDR3 sequence: CSVRGTSTEAFF. In DNA, the CDR3 is TGCAGCGTTAGGGGGACGAGCACTGAAGCTTTCTTT.